The 8 T cell receptor beta chains below all came from one sample that was sequenced in a study of spatial heterogeneity in lung cancer. Study-wide findings and caveats: Higher tumor mutation counts went along with higher counts of expanded intratumoral alpha and beta TCRs.

These receptors are not linked to any known antigen. Time point defined: sample taken at primary tumor resection. MiXCR, applied by TCRdb to the 5' RACE reads, yields one record per CDR3 protein. Altogether 8,000 to 9,500 distinct CDR3 sequences are present, around 5% being singletons, with the ten largest covering 11%. The sequencing used lung tumor tissue, collected at surgery. The source of these receptors is a female donor with early-stage non-small cell lung cancer.

This sequence joins TRBV12-3 or TRBV12-4 and TRBJ2-1, with a tentative D call TRBD1 (6 bases). The CDR3 sequence is 13 residues long. V lost 2 bases and J 7 bases, leaving 9 bases between the germline ends. CDR3 DNA sequence: TGTGCCAGCAGTTTAATCAGGGGAAATGAGCAGTTCTTC. This translates into CASSLIRGNEQFF.

This clonotype is medium-sized (0.01 to 0.1%) in the sample. The chain combines TRBV20-1 with TRBJ1-1; D possibly corresponds to TRBD1 (5 bases). Germline CDR1 DFQATT, CDR2 SNEGSKA (reference sequence). With 0 bases removed from V and 6 bases from J, the gap between germline ends came to 14 bases. The CDR3 sequence is 14 residues long. CDR3 sequence (DNA): TGCAGTGCTAGAGATCGAGGGGTTCGCGCTGAAGCTTTCTTT. It encodes CSARDRGVRAEAFF.

This clonotype was counted ten times or more. This chain links TRBV6-2 or TRBV6-3 with TRBJ1-4; TRBD1 agrees at 10 bases. The V gene end was trimmed by 7 bases and the J gene end by 5 bases; junction bases not matched to a gene: 7. The germline gives CDR1 MNHEY, CDR2 SVGEGT. The CDR3 has 15 amino acids. For the CDR3, the DNA is TGTGCCAGCACCCGACAGGGGGCCGGGAATGAAAAACTGTTTTTT. This encodes CASTRQGAGNEKLFF.

In its sample, this clonotype ranks as medium-sized. The chain has TRBV7-9 and TRBJ2-2; 7 bases line up with TRBD2. J gave up 1 base and V 3 bases, and 8 bases lay outside the gene matches. The CDR3 length is 17 residues. Germline-derived CDR1 and CDR2 are SEHNR and FQNEAQ (reference sequence). The CDR3 is CASSLIRASGNTGELFF. The CDR3 nucleotides are TGTGCCAGCAGCTTGATTCGAGCTAGCGGGAACACCGGGGAGCTGTTTTTT.

This clonotype was picked up many times. The chain recombines TRBV28 with TRBJ1-6; D is perhaps TRBD1 (5 bases). The V and J ends lost 5 bases and 9 bases respectively, with 8 bases between them. This CDR3 has 12 amino acids. Germline CDR1 reads MDHEN; CDR2 reads SYDVKM. CDR3 DNA: TGTGCCAGCAGTCTCAGGGTTTCACCCCTCCACTTT. Protein product: CASSLRVSPLHF.

This clonotype was observed at least ten times. The CDR3 region is CASSWVPNTGELFF. The CDR3 bases are TGTGCCAGCAGCTGGGTCCCGAACACCGGGGAGCTGTTTTTT. The gene calls are TRBV3-1 and TRBJ2-2; D call uncertain. Germline CDR1 LGHDT, CDR2 YNNKEL (reference sequence). This CDR3 has 14 residues. V was shortened by 5 bases and J by 0 bases, with 7 bases between the two germline ends.

This clonotype is large. This chain joins TRBV7-8 and TRBJ1-6; D gene unclear. CDR3 length: 15 amino acids. Germline V gene sequence: CDR1 SGHVS, CDR2 FQNEAQ. Trimming shortened V by 3 bases and J by 3 bases, and 9 bases separated the two germline ends. CDR3 nucleotide sequence: TGTGCCAGCAGCTTGAGGCCAGACTATAATTCACCCCTCCACTTT. Its translation is CASSLRPDYNSPLHF.

This clonotype was detected ten times or more. V gene TRBV28 combines with J gene TRBJ2-1, with 10 bases lining up with TRBD2. The CDR3 is 14 amino acids. Looked up from germline, CDR1 is MDHEN and CDR2 is SYDVKM. With 2 bases clipped from V and 8 bases from J, the junction kept 3 bases outside the gene matches. CDR3 nucleotides: TGTGCCAGCAGTTTACCAGCGGGAGGGTATGAGCAGTTCTTC. It codes for CASSLPAGGYEQFF.